This TCR beta chain was captured in a study of PD-L1 blockade in urothelial cancer. About the study: The analyses of blood took place 3 weeks (second dose) and 6 weeks after treatment start. Findings and limits, study-wide: A pretreatment blood TCR clonality that fell below the median predicted better progression-free and overall survival.

A spike-in of synthetic TCR analog templates was added to each PCR. This table comes from immunoSEQ multiplex PCR, and its TCRdb copy is limited to in-frame clones, with some not included. Counted here are roughly 120,000 clones, 75% to 90% occurring once; the ten biggest clones make up around 1.7%. Notes on this clone: Its antigen is unknown.

This CDR3 has 14 amino acids. Germline CDR1 reads LGHNA; CDR2 reads YSLEER. Trimming removed 1 base from V and 6 bases from J; junction bases left unmatched: 2. The time point: peripheral blood 6 weeks after treatment start. Per-patient samples, pretreatment and on-treatment, numbered 1 to 8. The gene calls are TRBV4-3 and TRBJ2-2; 7 positions match TRBD2. The sequence derives from a man aged 60 to 75 with urothelial cancer. Sequencing was performed on PBMCs, taken around atezolizumab (anti-PD-L1) treatment. CDR3 region: CASSQGGGAGELFF. The CDR3 DNA reads TGCGCCAGCAGCCAAGGGGGGGGAGCCGGGGAGCTGTTTTTT.